The T cell receptor (beta chain) described here comes from a study of technical replicates of blood from several donors. This clone was seen only once. The CDR3 loop spans 16 amino acids. CDR1 and CDR2 (germline): SGDLS, YYNGEE. The V and J ends lost 3 bases and 5 bases, in that order; junction bases with no gene match: 5. Data came from immunoSEQ multiplex PCR; TCRdb stores just in-frame clones and leaves some out. This sample has tens of thousands of clones, with under 95% found just once. The TCR comes from a human donor in good health. This chain uses TRBV9 with TRBJ2-1, with 13 bases aligning to TRBD2. Input material: T cells isolated from PBMCs. Written as DNA, the CDR3 is TGTGCCAGCAGCGCCCGACTAGCGGGGGGCAACAATGAGCAGTTCTTC. Translating it yields CASSARLAGGNNEQFF.